The 17 T cell receptor beta chains listed next were all sequenced from one sample in a study of T cells in narcolepsy (dated by TCRdb to the late 2010s). The library was produced with the immunoSEQ multiplex PCR assay. TCRdb provides this immuneACCESS table in a form limited to in-frame rearrangements. Some clones are lacking; in checked studies, under half of them reflect an unresolved V gene, and why the rest are absent is not known. The sample table shows 25,000 to 35,000 clones, and 70% to 80% are seen once. The ten largest clones represent 1.1% of the sample. Sequenced material: CD45RA- memory CD4+ T cells from PBMCs. The meaning of the sample's cell subset or site label: memory T cells sorted ex vivo from peripheral blood. These TCRs come from a human donor with narcolepsy.

The genes are TRBV19 and TRBJ2-5, with a weak D call TRBD2 (5 bases). The J call may be wrong; the DNA end is better matched by TRBJ2-7. The germline V gene has CDR1 LNHDA and CDR2 SQIVND (reference sequence). The CDR3 extends over 15 amino acids. The CDR3 spells CASSIATGRSYEQYF. The DNA of the CDR3 is TGTGCCAGTAGTATAGCGACGGGAAGGTCTTACGAGCAGTACTTC.

This rearrangement joins TRBV5-4 to TRBJ2-3, with 10 bases lining up with TRBD2. J was trimmed by 5 bases and V by 5 bases; bases with no gene match: 8. Germline V gene sequence: CDR1 SGHNT, CDR2 YYREEE (reference sequence). The CDR3 has 15 amino acids. CDR3 residues: CASSLKRGGEDTQYF. CDR3 nucleotides: TGTGCCAGCAGTCTGAAGCGGGGGGGGGAAGATACGCAGTATTTT.

This chain joins TRBV5-4 and TRBJ2-7, with TRBD1 matching over 9 bases. The ends lost 4 bases at V and 5 bases at J; junction bases unmatched: 7. The CDR3 spans 14 residues. The V gene's germline CDR1 is SGHNT and CDR2 YYREEE (reference sequence). Here the CDR3 reads CASSRDRVIDEQYF. DNA for the CDR3: TGTGCCAGCAGCCGGGACAGGGTAATCGACGAGCAGTACTTC.

This sequence joins TRBV9 and TRBJ2-1; TRBD2 matches 12 bases. Per the germline V gene, CDR1 is SGDLS and CDR2 is YYNGEE. The CDR3 consists of 18 residues. V shed 1 base, J shed 7 bases, and the junction held 12 bases outside the gene matches. The CDR3 DNA reads TGTGCCAGCAGCGTACAACTAGCGGGAGGATCTTTAATGAATGAGCAGTTCTTC. Translation: CASSVQLAGGSLMNEQFF.

This rearrangement joins TRBV5-8 to TRBJ2-3; no reliable D call. Trimming took 1 base from V and 2 from J, leaving 11 bases between them. The CDR3 contains 15 residues. Looked up from germline, CDR1 is SGHTS and CDR2 is YDEGEE. The CDR3 DNA reads TGTGCCAGCAGCTTGCGGCCAGATCCCACAGATACGCAGTATTTT. Protein: CASSLRPDPTDTQYF.

This chain uses TRBV5-1 with TRBJ2-7; no reliable D call. CDR1 is SGHRS, CDR2 YFSETQ, per germline. Trimming pared 0 bases from V and 2 bases from J, leaving 9 bases between. This CDR3 spans 14 amino acids. The CDR3 region is CASSLAATAYEQYF. The CDR3 DNA reads as TGCGCCAGCAGCTTGGCGGCTACAGCCTACGAGCAGTACTTC. Full variable domain (missing parts from reference TRBV5-1 and TRBJ2-7): KAGVTQTPRYLIKTRGQQVTLSCSPISGHRSVSWYQQTPGQGLQFLFEYFSETQRNKGNFPGRFSGRQFSNSRSEMNVSTLELGDSALYLCASSLAATAYEQYFGPGTRLTVT.

The table lists this clone with a few counts. The chain uses TRBV30 and TRBJ1-1; D possibly corresponds to TRBD1 (6 bases). Germline V lookup: CDR1 GTSNPN, CDR2 SVGIG (reference sequence). The CDR3 runs 12 residues. The ends were cut back, 6 bases at V and 6 bases at J, with 14 bases in the middle. As DNA, the CDR3 is TGTGCCTGTACCCCTCGACAGGCTGAAGCTTTCTTT. This gives the protein CACTPRQAEAFF.

This CDR3 reads CASSLELAGARDTQYF. The CDR3 bases are TGTGCCAGCAGCTTAGAGCTAGCGGGAGCTAGGGATACGCAGTATTTT. The genes are TRBV11-2 and TRBJ2-3; 10 nucleotides match TRBD2. Germline assignment: CDR1 SGHAT and CDR2 FQNNGV. The CDR3 runs 16 residues. V shed 0 bases and J 6 bases; nucleotides not matched to a gene: 6.

This chain connects TRBV30 to TRBJ2-1; 9 positions match TRBD2. Germline CDR1 GTSNPN, CDR2 SVGIG (reference sequence). This CDR3 is 16 amino acids long. V lost 0 bases, J lost 9 bases, and 12 bases stayed unmatched. CDR3 amino acids: CAWSVRVAGEGSEQFF. The CDR3 DNA is TGTGCCTGGAGTGTACGGGTAGCGGGAGAGGGGAGTGAGCAGTTCTTC.

J is TRBJ1-5 and V is TRBV6-1; D uncertain. Trimming shortened V by 5 bases and J by 1 base, and 12 bases separated the two germline ends. Germline lookup yields CDR1 MNHNS and CDR2 SASEGT. CDR3 length: 15 residues. The DNA for the CDR3 is TGTGCCAGCAGTCCCCGGCAGTCGAGCAATCAGCCCCAGCATTTT. Protein product: CASSPRQSSNQPQHF.

The chain has TRBV19 and TRBJ1-1; D is possibly TRBD1 (6 bases). The germline V and J ends were trimmed by 0 bases and 4 bases, with 12 bases remaining between them. This CDR3 contains 15 residues. The V gene's germline CDR1 is LNHDA and CDR2 SQIVND (reference sequence). The chain's CDR3 is CASSIDGSGVTEAFF. CDR3 coding DNA: TGTGCCAGTAGTATAGATGGTTCAGGGGTCACTGAAGCTTTCTTT. Variable domain in full (rest from reference TRBV19 and TRBJ1-1): DGGITQSPKYLFRKEGQNVTLSCEQNLNHDAMYWYRQDPGQGLRLIYYSQIVNDFQKGDIAEGYSVSREKKESFPLTVTSAQKNPTAFYLCASSIDGSGVTEAFFGQGTRLTVV.

The chain employs TRBV7-8 and TRBJ2-1; 13 bases agree with TRBD2. CDR3 length: 17 residues. J lost 8 bases, V lost 1 base, and 8 bases had no gene match. Germline lookup yields CDR1 SGHVS and CDR2 FQNEAQ. The CDR3 loop is CASSLVATSGRHHEQFF. The DNA of the CDR3 is TGTGCCAGCAGCTTAGTAGCGACTAGCGGGAGGCACCATGAGCAGTTCTTC. Complete variable domain (other parts from reference TRBV7-8 and TRBJ2-1): GAGVSQSPRYKVAKRGQDVALRCDPISGHVSLFWYQQALGQGPEFLTYFQNEAQLDKSGLPSDRFFAERPEGSVSTLKIQRTQQEDSAVYLCASSLVATSGRHHEQFFGPGTRLTVL.

The chain joins TRBV7-2 to TRBJ1-5; 7 bases are shared with TRBD1. The germline CDR1 and CDR2 sequences are SGHTA and FQGNSA. The trim removed 6 bases at V and 7 bases at J, leaving 18 bases unmatched. This CDR3 contains 17 residues. The CDR3 region has the DNA TGTGCCAGCAGTATCGCCGGGACAGAGAATAGCAGGCAGCCCCAGCATTTT. Translated, it gives CASSIAGTENSRQPQHF.

V is TRBV6-5 and J is TRBJ2-7; D is unresolved. CDR3 length equals 13 residues. Looked up from germline, CDR1 is MNHEY and CDR2 is SVGAGI. V was pared by 6 bases and J by 1 base, with 10 bases between. CDR3 sequence (DNA): TGTGCCAGCAGGGATCGGGCATCCTACGAGCAGTACTTC. Protein: CASRDRASYEQYF.

The chain links TRBV7-8 to TRBJ2-5, with TRBD2 identical over 11 bases. The better agreement between TRBJ2-7 and the DNA end casts doubt on the J call. The CDR3 runs 15 residues. From germline, CDR1 is SGHVS and CDR2 FQNEAQ. Here the CDR3 reads CASSLVGTSGYEQYF. The CDR3 DNA sequence: TGTGCCAGCAGCTTAGTTGGGACTAGCGGATACGAGCAGTACTTC.

The rearrangement uses TRBV7-7 and TRBJ2-5, with a weak D call TRBD2 (5 bases). The germline V gene encodes CDR1 SSHAT and CDR2 FNYEAQ (reference sequence). The CDR3 totals 14 residues. Trimming cost V 5 bases and J 9 bases, with 19 bases left between them. CDR3 loop: CASSPGPVAGAQYF. The CDR3, as DNA: TGTGCCAGCAGCCCAGGACCGGTCGCCGGGGCCCAGTACTTC.

This clone was seen more than once but under ten times. J is TRBJ1-2 and V is TRBV28; D gene ambiguous. Trimming cost V 8 bases and J 6 bases, with 16 bases left between them. Germline CDR1 reads MDHEN; CDR2 reads SYDVKM. The CDR3 has 13 amino acids. In DNA, the CDR3 is TGTGCCAGCCGACCTCTGTTGGCGGATGGCTACACCTTC. It is translated as CASRPLLADGYTF.